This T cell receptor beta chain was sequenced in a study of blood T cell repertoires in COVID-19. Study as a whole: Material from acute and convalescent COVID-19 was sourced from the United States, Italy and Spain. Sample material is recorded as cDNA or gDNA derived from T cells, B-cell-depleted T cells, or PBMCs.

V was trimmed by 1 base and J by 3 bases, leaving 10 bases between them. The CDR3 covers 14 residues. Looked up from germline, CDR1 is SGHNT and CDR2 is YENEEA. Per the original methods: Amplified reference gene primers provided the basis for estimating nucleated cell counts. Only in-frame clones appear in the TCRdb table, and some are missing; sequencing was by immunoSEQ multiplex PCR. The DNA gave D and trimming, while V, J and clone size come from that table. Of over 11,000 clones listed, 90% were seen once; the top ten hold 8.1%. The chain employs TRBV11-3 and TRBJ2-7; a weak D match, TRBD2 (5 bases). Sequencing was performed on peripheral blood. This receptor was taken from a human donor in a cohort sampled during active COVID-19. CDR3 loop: CASSLVPGNYEQYF. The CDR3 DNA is TGTGCCAGCAGCTTAGTCCCCGGGAACTACGAGCAGTACTTC.